The 9 T cell receptor beta chains in this list originate from one sample, sequenced in a study of blood T cell repertoires in COVID-19. Profiled with immunoSEQ multiplex PCR; TCRdb holds only in-frame clones, not every one. The table includes around 200,000 clones, more than 60% detected once. Sequenced sample: peripheral blood. The receptors were gathered from a woman between 50 and 59 years old with acute or convalescent COVID-19.

The chain is built from TRBV20-1 and TRBJ2-4; D is perhaps TRBD2 (5 bases). V lost 5 bases to trimming and J lost 7 bases, with 9 bases between them. Germline loops: CDR1 DFQATT, CDR2 SNEGSKA (reference sequence). There are 11 residues in the CDR3. Written as DNA, the CDR3 is TGCAGTGCTTGGACTCTTAACATTCAGTACTTC. Encoded protein: CSAWTLNIQYF.

The rearrangement joins TRBV5-8 to TRBJ1-1, with 9 bases lining up with TRBD1. The trim removed 4 bases at V and 2 bases at J, leaving 6 bases unmatched. This CDR3 has 15 residues. Germline V gene sequence: CDR1 SGHTS, CDR2 YDEGEE. CDR3 amino acids: CASSPGTGINTEAFF. Here the CDR3 DNA reads TGTGCCAGCAGCCCGGGGACAGGGATTAACACTGAAGCTTTCTTT.

The V gene is TRBV5-1, the J gene TRBJ1-4, with D perhaps TRBD1 (5 bases). The ends were cut back, 4 bases at V and 8 bases at J, with 18 bases in the middle. Germline assignment: CDR1 SGHRS and CDR2 YFSETQ. The CDR3 is 15 amino acids. The CDR3 DNA reads TGCGCCAGCAGCCGGGACGGGTACCGGGGGGAAAAACTGTTTTTT. It yields the protein CASSRDGYRGEKLFF. Variable domain in full (rest from reference TRBV5-1 and TRBJ1-4): KAGVTQTPRYLIKTRGQQVTLSCSPISGHRSVSWYQQTPGQGLQFLFEYFSETQRNKGNFPGRFSGRQFSNSRSEMNVSTLELGDSALYLCASSRDGYRGEKLFFGSGTQLSVL.

CDR3 in DNA: TGTGCCATCCTGCGGGAGGGTACCAGCTCCTACAATGAGCAGTTCTTC. This gives the protein CAILREGTSSYNEQFF. V and J are TRBV10-3 and TRBJ2-1; 9 nucleotides line up with TRBD2. The CDR3 is 16 residues long. V gave up 8 bases and J gave up 0 bases; unmatched junction bases: 8. Germline CDR1 ENHRY, CDR2 SYGVKD.

This chain joins TRBV28 and TRBJ2-1; 7 bases map to TRBD2. CDR1 and CDR2 (germline): MDHEN, SYDVKM. Trimming took 3 bases from V and 0 from J; bases not matched to a gene: 11. The CDR3 is made up of 18 amino acids. CDR3 sequence reads: CASSLVTGRGSSYNEQFF. The CDR3, as DNA: TGTGCCAGCAGTTTGGTTACGGGGCGGGGGAGCTCCTACAATGAGCAGTTCTTC.

The chain links TRBV6-5 to TRBJ2-5; perhaps TRBD2 as D (7 bases). This CDR3 has 14 amino acids. The germline gives CDR1 MNHEY, CDR2 SVGAGI. Deletions cut 7 bases from V and 5 bases from J, with 17 bases between. The CDR3 region has the DNA TGTGCCAGCACTAAAGGGGGGGCAGTGGAGACCCAGTACTTC. It translates to CASTKGGAVETQYF.

The chain uses TRBV5-1 and TRBJ1-4; TRBD1 agrees at 11 bases. The CDR3 has 15 residues. CDR1 and CDR2 from the germline V gene are SGHRS and YFSETQ. V lost 7 bases to trimming and J lost 0 bases; unmatched junction nucleotides: 2. CDR3 in DNA: TGCGCCAGCGGACAGGGGGCCACAACTAATGAAAAACTGTTTTTT. It encodes CASGQGATTNEKLFF.

This clone appeared once. The rearrangement links TRBV18 to TRBJ2-1; 9 bases line up with TRBD1. The CDR3 runs to 15 residues. The ends lost 3 bases at V and 9 bases at J; junction bases unmatched: 9. Germline V gene sequence: CDR1 KGHSH, CDR2 LQKENI. The CDR3 DNA is TGTGCCAGCTCACCGACAGGGGGATTTGGGGGTGAGCAGTTCTTC. It specifies CASSPTGGFGGEQFF.

This clone is a singleton in its sample. The rearrangement joins TRBV11-2 to TRBJ1-1, with D unresolved. With 2 bases removed from V and 5 bases from J, the gap between germline ends came to 15 bases. Per germline, CDR1 SGHAT and CDR2 FQNNGV. This CDR3 spans 15 amino acids. The DNA of the CDR3 is TGTGCCAGCAGCTTAACTTCTAAAGTGTTTACTGAAGCTTTCTTT. Protein: CASSLTSKVFTEAFF.